A single sample is the source of the 15 T cell receptor beta chains below, sequenced in a study of cytomegalovirus exposure and HLA in healthy donors. 13 Jbeta primers and 60 Vbeta primers were used for the PCR. Profiling relied on immunoSEQ multiplex PCR, and the TCRdb table lists in-frame clones only, not all of them. This sample lists roughly 58,000 clones; its ten largest clones have 11%. The sequenced sample was PBMCs. The receptors originated from a woman in her forties or fifties in good health and CMV-seropositive.

J is TRBJ2-1 and V is TRBV19, with D perhaps matching TRBD1 (5 bases). CDR3 size: 14 residues. V shed 4 bases and J shed 4 bases, with 11 bases lying between them. CDR1 LNHDA and CDR2 SQIVND come from the germline V gene (reference sequence). The CDR3 nucleotides are TGTGCCAGTAGTAAGCAGGGCCTATACAATGAGCAGTTCTTC. The encoded protein is CASSKQGLYNEQFF. Based on the CDR3 plus reference TRBV19 and TRBJ2-1, the full variable domain is DGGITQSPKYLFRKEGQNVTLSCEQNLNHDAMYWYRQDPGQGLRLIYYSQIVNDFQKGDIAEGYSVSREKKESFPLTVTSAQKNPTAFYLCASSKQGLYNEQFFGPGTRLTVL.

In DNA form, the CDR3 reads TGTGCCAGCAGCCATACAGGGAACGAGCAGTACTTC. This sequence encodes CASSHTGNEQYF. The chain joins TRBV11-2 to TRBJ2-7; weak D call: TRBD1 (6 bases). Trimming shortened V by 5 bases and J by 5 bases, and 10 bases separated the two germline ends. Germline CDR1 SGHAT, CDR2 FQNNGV. This CDR3 has 12 amino acids.

CDR3 DNA sequence: TGTGCCAGCACGTTGGGGCTGGGAAACACCATATATTTT. It yields the protein CASTLGLGNTIYF. The chain links TRBV6-5 to TRBJ1-3; maybe TRBD1 (5 bases). CDR1 MNHEY and CDR2 SVGAGI come from the germline V gene. The CDR3 loop spans 13 amino acids. V was shortened by 7 bases and J by 4 bases, with 11 bases between the two germline ends.

This rearrangement joins TRBV18 to TRBJ1-4; 8 bases match TRBD1. Germline loops: CDR1 KGHSH, CDR2 LQKENI. CDR3 length equals 15 residues. V lost 4 bases to trimming and J lost 4 bases; unmatched junction nucleotides: 5. CDR3 sequence reads: CASSRQGRINEKLFF. The DNA of the CDR3 is TGTGCCAGCTCACGACAGGGGAGGATTAATGAAAAACTGTTTTTT. The whole variable domain, remainder taken from reference TRBV18 and TRBJ1-4, is NAGVMQNPRHLVRRRGQEARLRCSPMKGHSHVYWYRQLPEEGLKFMVYLQKENIIDESGMPKERFSAEFPKEGPSILRIQQVVRGDSAAYFCASSRQGRINEKLFFGSGTQLSVL.

This chain links TRBV2 with TRBJ2-7, with D tentatively TRBD1 (6 bases). This CDR3 is built from 15 residues. Trimming stripped 7 bases from V and 2 bases from J, with 18 bases between. CDR1 is SNHLY and CDR2 is FYNNEI in the germline V gene. The CDR3 sequence is CASTLQGTRAYEQYF. The CDR3, as DNA: TGTGCCAGCACCCTCCAGGGGACCCGCGCCTACGAGCAGTACTTC.

The chain employs TRBV6-5 and TRBJ2-5; 11 nucleotides agree with TRBD2. Matching the DNA end better, TRBJ2-7 makes the J call doubtful. The CDR3 is made up of 14 amino acids. In germline, CDR1 is MNHEY, CDR2 SVGAGI. The CDR3 DNA is TGTGCCAGCAAATCTAGCGGGAGGTTAGGCGAGCAGTACTTC. Translation: CASKSSGRLGEQYF.

This chain uses TRBV19 with TRBJ2-7; 9 bases agree with TRBD1. The CDR3 spans 16 residues. J gave up 3 bases and V 5 bases, and 11 bases lay outside the gene matches. Looked up from germline, CDR1 is LNHDA and CDR2 is SQIVND (reference sequence). CDR3 region: CASSLAAGTGYYEQYF. In DNA form, the CDR3 reads TGTGCCAGTAGTCTAGCAGCCGGGACAGGGTACTACGAGCAGTACTTC.

The CDR3 loop is CASSQRRGQPQHF. CDR3 nucleotides: TGTGCCAGCAGCCAACGAAGGGGGCAGCCCCAGCATTTT. V and J are TRBV7-2 and TRBJ1-5; tentative D call: TRBD1 (6 bases). The CDR3 consists of 13 residues. V was shortened by 5 bases and J by 7 bases, with 12 bases between the two germline ends. From germline, CDR1 is SGHTA and CDR2 FQGNSA.

The chain is built from TRBV13 and TRBJ2-5; D possibly corresponds to TRBD2 (6 bases). With 7 bases removed from V and 5 bases from J, the gap between germline ends came to 17 bases. The germline V gene has CDR1 PRHDT and CDR2 FYEKMQ (reference sequence). There are 14 residues in the CDR3. The CDR3 protein is CASNLRGAGETQYF. CDR3 nucleotide sequence: TGTGCCAGCAACCTTAGAGGGGCGGGGGAGACCCAGTACTTC.

The CDR3 region is CASSYGGPGGYTF. Here the CDR3 DNA reads TGTGCCAGCAGCTACGGGGGGCCGGGTGGCTACACCTTC. The rearrangement links TRBV7-9 to TRBJ1-2; weak D call: TRBD1 (6 bases). The germline CDR1 and CDR2 sequences are SEHNR and FQNEAQ (reference sequence). CDR3 size: 13 residues. With 4 bases removed from V and 7 bases from J, the gap between germline ends came to 13 bases.

V gene TRBV7-2 combines with J gene TRBJ1-1; tentatively, D is TRBD1 (5 bases). Per the germline V gene, CDR1 is SGHTA and CDR2 is FQGNSA. Trimming removed 1 base at V and 1 base at J, with 16 bases between. This CDR3 region has 17 residues. The CDR3 nucleotides read TGTGCCAGCAGCTTAGTGTTTGGAGGGGACCGGAACACTGAAGCTTTCTTT. It encodes CASSLVFGGDRNTEAFF.

The rearrangement links TRBV6-4 to TRBJ2-1, with 12 positions matching TRBD2. The CDR3 is 14 residues long. The germline CDR1 and CDR2 sequences are MRHNA and SNTAGT. The V segment lost 5 bases and the J segment 7 bases; nucleotides outside the gene matches: 3. CDR3 region: CASSRLAGVNEQFF. CDR3 bases: TGTGCCAGCAGTAGACTAGCGGGAGTGAATGAGCAGTTCTTC.

The rearrangement joins TRBV6-6 to TRBJ1-1, with 8 bases matching TRBD1. There are 13 residues in the CDR3. The germline V gene encodes CDR1 MNHNY and CDR2 SVGAGI (reference sequence). V was pared by 5 bases and J by 5 bases, with 4 bases of the junction left unmatched. Here the CDR3 reads CASSDQGATEAFF. Here the CDR3 DNA reads TGTGCCAGCAGTGACCAGGGGGCGACTGAAGCTTTCTTT.

The chain combines TRBV7-2 with TRBJ2-2; possibly TRBD1 for D (6 bases). The CDR3 covers 16 residues. Germline-derived CDR1 and CDR2 are SGHTA and FQGNSA. Deletions cut 1 base from V and 2 bases from J, with 11 bases between. Written as DNA, the CDR3 is TGTGCCAGCAGCTTAGGGTGGGACACTAACACCGGGGAGCTGTTTTTT. Residues: CASSLGWDTNTGELFF. The full variable domain, completed using reference TRBV7-2 and TRBJ2-2, is GAGVSQSPSNKVTEKGKDVELRCDPISGHTALYWYRQSLGQGLEFLIYFQGNSAPDKSGLPSDRFSAERTGGSVSTLTIQRTQQEDSAVYLCASSLGWDTNTGELFFGEGSRLTVL.

V and J are TRBV18 and TRBJ2-5; tentative D call: TRBD2 (7 bases). The ends were cut back, 1 base at V and 2 bases at J, with 11 bases in the middle. This CDR3 region has 15 residues. The V gene's germline CDR1 is KGHSH and CDR2 LQKENI. In DNA, the CDR3 is TGTGCCAGCTCACCACAGCGGGACATACAAGAGACCCAGTACTTC. This encodes CASSPQRDIQETQYF.